This T cell receptor beta chain was found in a study of OX40 agonist ivuxolimab in advanced cancers. Study details: Each dose-escalation patient presented with hepatocellular carcinoma, melanoma, renal cell or head and neck cancer. Overall study findings and caveats: Nonresponders included some who also had low normalized T-cell clonal expansion. There were, on average, more expanded clones in CD8+ T cells than in CD4+. Both blood CD4+ and CD8+ T cells showed clonal growth by week 6 at 0.1 to 3.0 mg/kg.

To note about this clone: Its antigen remains unidentified.

The data were produced by immunoSEQ multiplex PCR, yet TCRdb's version contains in-frame clones alone and is incomplete. Of fewer than 45,000 clones in the sample, roughly 84% were seen once. The CDR3 totals 14 residues. The germline gives CDR1 SEHNR, CDR2 FQNEAQ (reference sequence). V lost 5 bases and J lost 1, with 11 bases in between. The sequencing here drew on CD4+ or CD8+ T cells sorted from blood, taken in a trial of the OX40 agonist ivuxolimab. The chain recombines TRBV7-9 with TRBJ1-1; possible D gene TRBD1, 5 bases. The receptor was derived from an adult with an advanced solid tumor such as melanoma, head and neck, liver or kidney cancer. CDR3 DNA sequence: TGTGCCAGCAGCCCGCGGGGGGGGAACACTGAAGCTTTCTTT. Residues: CASSPRGGNTEAFF.